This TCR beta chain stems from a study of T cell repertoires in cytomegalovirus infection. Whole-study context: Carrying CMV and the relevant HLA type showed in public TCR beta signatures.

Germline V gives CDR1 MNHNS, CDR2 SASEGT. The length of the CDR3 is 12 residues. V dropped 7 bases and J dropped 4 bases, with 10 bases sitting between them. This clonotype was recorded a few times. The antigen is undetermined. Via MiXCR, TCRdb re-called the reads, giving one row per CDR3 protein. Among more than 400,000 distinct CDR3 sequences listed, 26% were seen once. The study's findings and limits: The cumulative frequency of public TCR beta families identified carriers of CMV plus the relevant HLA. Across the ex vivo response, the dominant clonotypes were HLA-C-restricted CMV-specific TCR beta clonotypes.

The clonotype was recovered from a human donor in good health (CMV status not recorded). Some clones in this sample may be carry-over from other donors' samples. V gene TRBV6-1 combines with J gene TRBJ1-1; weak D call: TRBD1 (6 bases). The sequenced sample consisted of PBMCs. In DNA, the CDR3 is TGTGCCAGCACTCCGGACAGCACTGAAGCTTTCTTT. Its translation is CASTPDSTEAFF.